Presented here are 10 T cell receptor beta chains from one specimen sequenced in a study of blood T cells in healthy people across ages. Together with a sample-barcoded 5' primer, a J-beta primer mix was included in a second PCR lasting about 7 to 11 cycles. TCRdb reprocessed the 5' RACE reads with MiXCR, giving one entry per CDR3 protein. The profile shows around 1.5 million distinct CDR3 sequences, 35% to 45% of them singletons. The sample comprised blood. The receptors were sampled from a woman between 18 and 29 years old in good health.

This clonotype was detected only a few times. The chain couples TRBV12-3 or TRBV12-4 to TRBJ1-4; D is possibly TRBD1 (5 bases). The CDR3 covers 14 residues. Trimming took 4 bases from V and 2 from J, leaving 8 bases between them. As DNA, the CDR3 is TGTGCCAGCAGTTGGGACCTCACTAATGAAAAACTGTTTTTT. Translated, it gives CASSWDLTNEKLFF.

J is TRBJ1-1 and V is TRBV12-3 or TRBV12-4; 7 bases map to TRBD1. CDR3 length: 14 residues. V lost 5 bases to trimming and J lost 4 bases; unmatched junction nucleotides: 7. CDR3 sequence: CASSARQGPTEAFF. The CDR3 DNA sequence: TGTGCCAGCAGTGCCCGACAGGGCCCCACTGAAGCTTTCTTT.

The rearrangement links TRBV9 to TRBJ2-1, with 8 bases lining up with TRBD2. Unmatched junction bases numbered 12, after V lost 3 bases and J lost 10 bases. Germline CDR1 SGDLS, CDR2 YYNGEE. The CDR3 sequence is 15 residues long. CDR3 residues: CASSGWKRESSEQFF. The CDR3 DNA follows: TGTGCCAGCAGCGGATGGAAGCGGGAGAGTTCCGAGCAGTTCTTC.

This chain connects TRBV20-1 to TRBJ2-5; D perhaps matches TRBD1 (5 bases). Germline V gene data show CDR1 as DFQATT and CDR2 as SNEGSKA (reference sequence). This CDR3 comprises 17 residues. Trimming stripped 7 bases from V and 3 bases from J, with 27 bases between. In DNA form, the CDR3 reads TGCAGTGTGGTTAGGGGTCTGGGTGTCGCTTACGAAGAGACCCAGTACTTC. As protein: CSVVRGLGVAYEETQYF.

A remark on this clonotype: An end of the junction does not agree with germline; a read error may underlie this. J is TRBJ1-2 and V is TRBV27; 7 bases are shared with TRBD1. CDR3 length: 14 residues. In germline, CDR1 is MNHEY, CDR2 SMNVEV (reference sequence). The CDR3 region is CAGRRDWDSEGYTF. DNA for the CDR3: TGTGCCGGCAGAAGAGATTGGGACAGTGAGGGCTACACCTTC.

This clonotype was seen a handful of times. The chain uses TRBV27 and TRBJ2-7; 8 bases match TRBD2. V was clipped by 2 bases and J by 1 base; unmatched bases: 4. CDR3 length equals 15 residues. CDR1 and CDR2 (germline): MNHEY, SMNVEV (reference sequence). CDR3 amino acids: CASSLVGLGSYEQYF. The CDR3 coding sequence is TGTGCCAGCAGTTTAGTGGGACTAGGGTCCTACGAGCAGTACTTC.

This clonotype has just one count. The chain is built from TRBV12-3 or TRBV12-4 and TRBJ2-2; 7 bases map to TRBD1. V was pared by 8 bases and J by 6 bases, with 9 bases of the junction left unmatched. This CDR3 spans 14 amino acids. Here the CDR3 reads CASPRAGGAGELFF. CDR3 nucleotide sequence: TGTGCCAGCCCCCGGGCAGGGGGTGCCGGGGAGCTGTTTTTT.

The rearrangement links TRBV20-1 to TRBJ1-1; D call uncertain. CDR3 length: 12 amino acids. Per germline, CDR1 DFQATT and CDR2 SNEGSKA (reference sequence). Between the trimmed V and J ends, which lost 4 bases and 3 bases, there was a span of 9 bases. The CDR3: CSANTQYTEAFF. The CDR3 DNA is TGCAGTGCTAACACACAGTACACTGAAGCTTTCTTT.

This clonotype was counted a few times. V and J are TRBV27 and TRBJ2-3, with 9 bases matching TRBD1. The CDR3 totals 16 residues. The V gene's germline CDR1 is MNHEY and CDR2 SMNVEV (reference sequence). V was pared by 5 bases and J by 2 bases, with 8 bases of the junction left unmatched. DNA for the CDR3: TGTGCCAGCAGTACCTCGGGACAGGGTTACACAGATACGCAGTATTTT. Translated: CASSTSGQGYTDTQYF.

This clonotype was counted only a few times. CDR3 bases: TGTGCCAGCAGCTTAAGGCGGAACGAGCAGTACTTC. This sequence encodes CASSLRRNEQYF. The chain recombines TRBV7-9 with TRBJ2-7, with no clear D. Germline CDR1 SEHNR, CDR2 FQNEAQ (reference sequence). The ends were cut back, 2 bases at V and 5 bases at J, with 7 bases in the middle. The CDR3 length is 12 residues.